Each of the 5 T cell receptor beta chains below was sequenced from the same sample in a study of regulatory T cells in long-lasting Graves disease (dated by TCRdb to 2020 to 2023). The sample's time point, from its label and the paper: persistent/refractory GD, antithyroid drugs over 5 years with positive TRAb. For both TCR sequencing and RNA sequencing, RNA was extracted from PBMCs in TRIzol. Libraries came from multiplex PCR. Sequencing was carried out with an Illumina HiSeq 4000. iRepertoire HTBI primers and Arm-PCR amplification of CDR3 regions were used to construct TCR beta libraries. In-frame beta chains were kept once TCRdb had trimmed the public reads at Q25 with fastp and called clones with MiXCR. CDR3 protein sequences are deduplicated, and each keeps its most common genes and DNA. For this sample the table gives roughly 490,000 distinct CDR3 sequences, of which less than 25% were detected only once. Around 13% of the sample goes to the ten largest clones.

Source: peripheral blood mononuclear cells (PBMCs), taken when the disease was refractory, from a patient treated with antithyroid drugs. The receptors stem from a female donor with Graves disease.

The CDR3 loop reads CAITQSSYEQYF. CDR3 nucleotide sequence: TGTGCCATCACGCAAAGCTCCTACGAGCAGTACTTC. The chain joins TRBV28 to TRBJ2-7; unclear D gene. The length of the CDR3 is 12 residues. Germline V gene lookup returns CDR1 MDHEN and CDR2 SYDVKM. Trimming took 10 bases from V and 0 from J, leaving 10 bases between them.

This clonotype was found many times. The V call is TRBV29-1, the J call TRBJ1-1; tentatively, D is TRBD1 (5 bases). V was shortened by 5 bases and J by 4 bases, with 11 bases between the two germline ends. Germline V gene lookup returns CDR1 SQVTM and CDR2 ANQGSEA. The length of the CDR3 is 12 residues. The CDR3 DNA is TGCAGCGTTATCAGGGAGGCCACTGAAGCTTTCTTT. This gives the protein CSVIREATEAFF.

With respect to this clonotype: A much bigger clone sits one base away, suggesting this may be a read error. The chain uses TRBV28 and TRBJ2-7, with D tentatively TRBD2 (6 bases). Germline V CDR1 and CDR2: MDHEN, SYDVKM. V was trimmed by 3 bases and J by 3 bases, leaving 12 bases between them. The CDR3 contains 14 residues. The CDR3 nucleotides are TGTGCCAGCAGTTTGGAGGGAGCTTTCTACGAGCAGTACTTC. Protein: CASSLEGAFYEQYF.

CDR3 sequence (DNA): TGTGCCAGCAGCTCCCCCTGGAACACCGGGGAGCTGTTTTTT. Translating it yields CASSSPWNTGELFF. The chain combines TRBV7-9 with TRBJ2-2; D ambiguous. CDR1 is SEHNR, CDR2 FQNEAQ, per germline (reference sequence). This CDR3 has 14 residues. V lost 4 bases to trimming and J lost 1 base, with 7 bases between them.

A note on this clonotype: This may stem from a read error, because a much larger clone lies one nucleotide away. CDR3 region: CSSSPRAATRGTQYF. Written as DNA, the CDR3 is TGTTCCAGCAGTCCCCGGGCCGCAACCAGGGGGACCCAGTACTTC. This chain uses TRBV12-3 or TRBV12-4 with TRBJ2-4; a weak D match, TRBD1 (6 bases). The DNA end lines up better with TRBJ2-5; the J call may be wrong. The length of the CDR3 is 15 residues.